The entry below gives a single TCR beta chain sequence along with its context. Antigen unknown. Time point meaning: newly diagnosed GD, antithyroid drugs for less than 3 months. Extracted RNA from PBMCs served as the source of the TCR library. The data stem from a study of regulatory T cells in long-lasting Graves disease. Overall study findings and caveats: Persistent disease preferred TRBV28, TRBJ1-2 and TRBJ2-5.

CDR3 length: 15 amino acids. V lost 1 base, J lost 7 bases, and 2 bases stayed unmatched. Germline V gives CDR1 SNHLY, CDR2 FYNNEI. iRepertoire HTBI primers and Arm-PCR of CDR3 regions built TCR beta libraries. TCRdb re-analysed the multiplex PCR reads in MiXCR, keeping a single row per CDR3 protein. This table has 500,000 or so distinct CDR3 sequences, 12% to 15% appearing once. These data were likewise used in another study, on T cells in Graves' hyperthyroidism and ophthalmopathy. That study adds: Researchers barred patients who had uncontrolled infection, other autoimmune disease, pregnancy or lactation.

The chain is built from TRBV2 and TRBJ1-6; 9 bases align to TRBD1. This TCR was sampled from a woman aged 45-65 years with Graves disease. Sequenced material: peripheral blood mononuclear cells (PBMCs), taken at new diagnosis, from a patient treated with antithyroid drugs. The chain's CDR3 is CASSEGTGENSPLHF. The CDR3 nucleotides are TGTGCCAGCAGTGAAGGGACAGGGGAAAATTCACCCCTCCACTTT.